This entry lists 2 T cell receptor beta chains sequenced from one sample in a study of OX40 agonist ivuxolimab in advanced cancers. The library came from the immunoSEQ multiplex PCR assay. Sourced from immuneACCESS, this table was stored by TCRdb with only in-frame sequences that have V and J called. A share of the clones is absent; for the studies checked, an unresolved V gene accounts for under half, and the remainder has no known explanation. Recorded for this sample are around 70,000 clones; approximately 82% of them occurred a single time. The ten largest clones add up to 5% of the sample. The input for sequencing was CD4+ or CD8+ T cells sorted from blood, taken in a trial of the OX40 agonist ivuxolimab. The receptors come from an adult with an advanced solid tumor such as melanoma, head and neck, liver or kidney cancer.

The chain has TRBV28 and TRBJ2-6, with 8 bases lining up with TRBD1. CDR1 is MDHEN and CDR2 is SYDVKM in the germline V gene. The CDR3 is 16 amino acids. Germline trimming cut 6 bases from V and 5 bases from J; bases unmatched to any gene: 9. The CDR3 bases are TGTGCCAGCAGAACTGACAGGGGAAGTAGGGCCAACGTCCTGACTTTC. Translated, it gives CASRTDRGSRANVLTF.

The chain uses TRBV20-1 and TRBJ2-3; D ambiguous. Germline CDR1 is DFQATT and CDR2 is SNEGSKA (reference sequence). Trimming took off 3 bases at V and 5 bases at J, with 6 bases between the two ends. The CDR3 extends over 11 amino acids. The CDR3 DNA reads as TGCAGTGCTAGGGCTCAAGATACGCAGTATTTT. It yields the protein CSARAQDTQYF.